This TCR beta chain was recovered during a study of CD8+ T cells in alopecia areata. Germline V gene lookup returns CDR1 GTSNPN and CDR2 SVGIG (reference sequence). The trim removed 0 bases at V and 1 base at J, leaving 5 bases unmatched. The CDR3 runs 15 residues. Isolated RNA was reverse transcribed into cDNA used as the sequencing template. TCRdb keeps only in-frame clones here, not all; method: immunoSEQ multiplex PCR. Among about 190,000 clones listed, 60% to 70% were seen once. The sample's treatment: oral pan-JAK inhibitor, 5-10 mg twice daily. The V and J genes are TRBV30 and TRBJ2-7, with 8 bases that match TRBD2. The TCR originated in a human donor with alopecia areata. Sequencing was performed on CD4+ T cells sorted from blood, taken at week 4, from a patient treated with tofacitinib. Written as DNA, the CDR3 is TGTGCCTGGAGTGTACGAACTAGCGGTTCCTACGAGCAGTACTTC. This gives the protein CAWSVRTSGSYEQYF.